This TCR beta chain came from a study of long-term antiretroviral therapy in people with HIV. Concerning this clone itself: Its antigen is currently unknown.

All donors provided no fewer than one pre-ART and no fewer than two post-ART PBMC samples. Survey level was the resolution at which the v3.0 immunoSEQ assay ran. It was roughly 40,000-55,000 T-cell genomes per sample that sequencing targeted. The data were produced by immunoSEQ multiplex PCR, yet TCRdb's version contains in-frame clones alone and is incomplete. The sample lists several thousand clones; around 77% were seen once. The CDR3 totals 15 residues. Germline CDR1 and CDR2: KGHSH and LQKENI. V was cut by 6 bases and J by 0 bases, with 15 bases left in between. Study observations and caveats: Those clones which expanded before ART made up the dominant part of the repertoire at all time points. Diversity went up after ART and still fell short of transplant donor controls.

The sequence came from a man aged 30-40 years with HIV. Specimen: unsorted PBMCs, collected 0.4 years before starting antiretroviral therapy. This chain uses TRBV18 with TRBJ2-7; D perhaps matches TRBD1 (5 bases). The CDR3 region is CASSPSLDSSYEQYF. The CDR3 DNA sequence: TGTGCCAGCTCCCCCTCCCTAGACAGCTCCTACGAGCAGTACTTC.